The sequence of this T cell receptor beta chain was determined in a study of blood T cell repertoires in COVID-19. Overall study: Samples of COVID-19 (acute and convalescent) were obtained from the United States, Italy and Spain.

Source study methods: Nucleated cell number was recorded as an estimate derived from reference gene primer amplification. The protocol was immunoSEQ multiplex PCR, while the TCRdb copy is restricted to in-frame clones and leaves out a portion. V and J calls and clone size come straight from that table; D and trimming were deduced from the DNA. The top ten clones hold about 9.2% of a sample with just under 60,000 clones, approximately 83% of them seen once. The germline V gene encodes CDR1 LNHDA and CDR2 SQIVND (reference sequence). Trimming left V 1 base short and J 12 bases short, with 16 bases between. This CDR3 has 14 residues.

The clonotype comes from a man of 80 years or more with COVID-19, enrolled during active disease. Sequenced: peripheral blood. The genes are TRBV19 and TRBJ2-1; possible D gene TRBD2, 6 bases. The CDR3 here is CASSIGIAEDAQFF. The CDR3 coding sequence is TGTGCCAGTAGTATAGGTATAGCGGAGGACGCGCAGTTCTTC.